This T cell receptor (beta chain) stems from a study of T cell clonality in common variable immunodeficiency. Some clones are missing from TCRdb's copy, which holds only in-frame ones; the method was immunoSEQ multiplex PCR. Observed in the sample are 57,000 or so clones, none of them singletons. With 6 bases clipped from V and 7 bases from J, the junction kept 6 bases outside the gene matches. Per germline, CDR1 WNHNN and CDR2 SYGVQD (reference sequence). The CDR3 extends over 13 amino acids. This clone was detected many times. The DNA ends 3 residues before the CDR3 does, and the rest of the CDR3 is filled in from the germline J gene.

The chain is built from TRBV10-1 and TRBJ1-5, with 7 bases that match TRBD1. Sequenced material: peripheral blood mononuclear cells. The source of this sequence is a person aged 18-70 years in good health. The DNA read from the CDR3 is TGCGCCAGCAGAGTCGCAGGGGGGCAGCCC. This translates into CASRVAGGQP. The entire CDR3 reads CASRVAGGQPQHF.